What follows are 8 T cell receptor beta chains derived from one specimen sequenced in a study of blood T cell repertoires in COVID-19 (dated by TCRdb to 2018 to 2020). The library came from the immunoSEQ multiplex PCR assay. As stored in TCRdb, this immuneACCESS dataset retains in-frame rearrangements with V and J assigned. A fraction of the clones does not appear; measured against another copy, unresolved V genes explain less than half of the discrepancy, and the remainder lacks a known reason. Counted in this sample were 70,000 to 95,000 clones; over 90% of them appeared once. Around 4.2% of the sample goes to the ten largest clones. The sample taken for sequencing was peripheral blood. These receptor sequences come from a human donor with active COVID-19. The donor label of this sample is uncertain.

V is TRBV28 and J is TRBJ1-4, with 9 bases that match TRBD1. Trimming cost V 6 bases and J 8 bases; bases outside gene matches: 7. Germline V gives CDR1 MDHEN, CDR2 SYDVKM. The length of the CDR3 is 14 residues. This CDR3 is CASRSGTGIEKLFF. In DNA form, the CDR3 reads TGTGCCAGCAGATCCGGGACAGGGATCGAAAAACTGTTTTTT.

The chain has TRBV2 and TRBJ2-3, with 10 bases matching TRBD1. Germline CDR1 is SNHLY and CDR2 is FYNNEI. CDR3 length equals 15 residues. The J segment lost 3 bases and the V segment lost 5 bases, leaving 5 bases of the junction unmatched. This CDR3 is CASSTRTGGTDTQYF. Here the CDR3 DNA reads TGTGCCAGCAGTACCCGGACAGGGGGGACAGATACGCAGTATTTT.

CDR3 in DNA: TGTGCCAGCAGCACTCTAGCGGGCGGGGGGCCCGGGGAGCTGTTTTTT. Protein: CASSTLAGGGPGELFF. The chain employs TRBV9 and TRBJ2-2; 8 nucleotides agree with TRBD2. The CDR3 length is 16 residues. The ends lost 4 bases at V and 6 bases at J; junction bases unmatched: 11. In germline, CDR1 is SGDLS, CDR2 YYNGEE.

V gene TRBV10-3 combines with J gene TRBJ2-5; D perhaps matches TRBD1 (6 bases). V lost 2 bases and J 2 bases, leaving 6 bases between the germline ends. The V gene's germline CDR1 is ENHRY and CDR2 SYGVKD. CDR3 length equals 13 residues. The CDR3 nucleotides read TGTGCCATCAGTGAGGGACAGCAAGAGACCCAGTACTTC. Residues: CAISEGQQETQYF.

This rearrangement joins TRBV5-1 to TRBJ2-1; a weak D match, TRBD1 (5 bases). The CDR3 extends over 13 amino acids. Trimming stripped 4 bases from V and 3 bases from J, with 8 bases between. Germline lookup yields CDR1 SGHRS and CDR2 YFSETQ. The CDR3 DNA sequence: TGCGCCAGCAGCCCAGGGTACTACAATGAGCAGTTCTTC. Encoded protein: CASSPGYYNEQFF.

The rearrangement links TRBV5-1 to TRBJ2-1; 7 bases fit TRBD2. The CDR3 is made up of 13 amino acids. The V gene's germline CDR1 is SGHRS and CDR2 YFSETQ. The V and J ends lost 4 bases and 8 bases, in that order; junction bases with no gene match: 6. In nucleotides, the CDR3 is TGCGCCAGCAGCATGACTAGCCTCGATGAGCAGTTCTTC. It yields the protein CASSMTSLDEQFF.

The chain is built from TRBV19 and TRBJ1-1; weak D call: TRBD1 (6 bases). The V end lost 4 bases, the J end lost 0 bases, and 12 bases lay between the germline ends. The CDR3 is made up of 15 amino acids. CDR1 LNHDA and CDR2 SQIVND come from the germline V gene (reference sequence). As DNA, the CDR3 is TGTGCCAGTAGTACCCACACAGGGTTGAACACTGAAGCTTTCTTT. This sequence encodes CASSTHTGLNTEAFF.

The chain uses TRBV5-4 and TRBJ1-1; tentatively, D is TRBD1 (5 bases). V was clipped by 0 bases and J by 9 bases, with 15 bases between them. The CDR3 is 14 residues long. Germline-derived CDR1 and CDR2 are SGHNT and YYREEE (reference sequence). The CDR3 sequence: CASSLAQGTKKAFF. In DNA form, the CDR3 reads TGTGCCAGCAGCTTGGCCCAGGGTACCAAAAAAGCTTTCTTT. The variable domain in full, completed from reference TRBV5-4 and TRBJ1-1, reads ETGVTQSPTHLIKTRGQQVTLRCSSQSGHNTVSWYQQALGQGPQFIFQYYREEENGRGNFPPRFSGLQFPNYSSELNVNALELDDSALYLCASSLAQGTKKAFFGQGTRLTVV.